This T cell receptor (beta chain) was identified during a study of blood T cell repertoires in COVID-19. As processed by the authors: Amplification with reference gene primers provided the estimates of nucleated cell counts. Profiled with immunoSEQ multiplex PCR; TCRdb holds only in-frame clones, not every one. V and J calls plus clone size are reproduced from that table; the DNA served to infer D and trimming. The sample records about 300,000 clones, around 87% being singletons. V shed 0 bases and J shed 5 bases, with 13 bases lying between them. There are 15 residues in the CDR3. Germline CDR1 and CDR2: LGHNA and YSLEER.

The specimen sequenced was peripheral blood. The V call is TRBV4-3, the J call TRBJ1-1; D is unclear. The sequence was collected from a man between 18 and 35 years old with active or convalescent COVID-19. CDR3 residues: CASSQDRVGGTEAFF. DNA of the CDR3: TGCGCCAGCAGCCAAGATCGGGTGGGAGGGACTGAAGCTTTCTTT.